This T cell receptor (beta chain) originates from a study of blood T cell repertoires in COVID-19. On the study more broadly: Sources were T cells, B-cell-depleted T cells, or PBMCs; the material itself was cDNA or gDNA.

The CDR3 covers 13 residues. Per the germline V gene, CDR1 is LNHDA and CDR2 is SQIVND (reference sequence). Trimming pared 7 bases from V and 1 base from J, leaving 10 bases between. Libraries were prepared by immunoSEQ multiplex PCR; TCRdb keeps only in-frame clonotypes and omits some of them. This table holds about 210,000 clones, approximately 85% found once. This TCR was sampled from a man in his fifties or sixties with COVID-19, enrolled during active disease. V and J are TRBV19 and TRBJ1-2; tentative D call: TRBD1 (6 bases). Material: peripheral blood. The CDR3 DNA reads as TGTGCCAGTACCTTACAGGGTAACTATGGCTACACCTTC. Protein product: CASTLQGNYGYTF.